This TCR beta chain is drawn from a study of T cell responses to AZD1222 COVID-19 vaccine. V lost 2 bases, J lost 4 bases, and 7 bases stayed unmatched. CDR3 length: 15 residues. The V gene's germline CDR1 is MGHDK and CDR2 SYGVNS. The protocol was immunoSEQ multiplex PCR, while the TCRdb copy is restricted to in-frame clones and leaves out a portion. This table has approximately 150,000 clones, about 93% appearing once. Study findings and constraints: Regions 160-218 and 743-854 dominated among vaccine-associated CD4 TCRs spanning spike. The reported proportion of spike-specific TCRs targeting unmutated variant regions was nearly half.

Comments on this clone: Its target is not known.

Sequencing used peripheral blood, obtained on day 0 of AZD1222 vaccination. This clonotype was obtained from an adult in good health. The V and J genes are TRBV25-1 and TRBJ1-2; 7 bases agree with TRBD1. This CDR3 is CASSEGSGGGYGYTF. For the CDR3, the DNA is TGTGCCAGCAGTGAAGGTTCAGGGGGGGGCTATGGCTACACCTTC.